Given below is one T cell receptor beta chain in context. Its antigen remains unidentified. With 7 bases clipped from V and 0 bases from J, the junction kept 4 bases outside the gene matches. CDR1 is MNHNS and CDR2 is SASEGT in the germline V gene. The CDR3 has 14 residues. This entry belongs to a study of OX40 agonist ivuxolimab in advanced cancers. Sequencing was performed with immunoSEQ multiplex PCR; in TCRdb, only in-frame clones are kept and a portion is missing. The sample includes tens of thousands of clones, 80% to 90% seen only once; the top ten take 0.94%. Study outcomes and limitations: Among the lowest peripheral clonal expansion occurred in 0.1-3.0 mg/kg partial responders. At 0.1 to 3.0 mg/kg and by week 6, CD4+ and CD8+ T cells in the blood had expanded clonally.

Here the sequenced sample was CD4+ or CD8+ T cells sorted from blood, taken in a trial of the OX40 agonist ivuxolimab. The receptor comes from an adult with an advanced solid tumor such as melanoma, head and neck, liver or kidney cancer. The rearrangement links TRBV6-1 to TRBJ2-7; 9 nucleotides match TRBD2. CDR3 sequence: CASTSSGASYEQYF. The CDR3 nucleotides are TGTGCCAGCACTTCTAGCGGGGCCTCCTACGAGCAGTACTTC.